Below, 28 T cell receptor beta chains from the same sample are listed, as sequenced in a study of regulatory T cells in long-lasting Graves disease. Relying on iRepertoire HTBI primers and Arm-PCR of CDR3 regions, the team built TCR beta libraries. TCRdb re-analysed the multiplex PCR reads in MiXCR, keeping a single row per CDR3 protein. Here the sample spans 200,000 to 300,000 distinct CDR3 sequences, around 20% being singletons. Time point denoted: newly diagnosed GD, antithyroid drugs for less than 3 months. The TCR library was prepared using RNA isolated from PBMCs. The sample here was peripheral blood mononuclear cells (PBMCs), taken at new diagnosis, from a patient treated with antithyroid drugs. The receptors come from a female donor with Graves disease.

Many counts were recorded for this clonotype. The chain is built from TRBV6-2 or TRBV6-3 and TRBJ1-6; the match to TRBD1 covers 9 bases. The germline gives CDR1 MNHEY, CDR2 SVGEGT. This CDR3 is built from 16 residues. Germline trimming cut 4 bases from V and 6 bases from J; bases unmatched to any gene: 7. The CDR3 sequence: CASSSPDRGPNSPLHF. The CDR3 bases are TGTGCCAGCAGTTCACCGGACAGGGGCCCTAATTCACCCCTCCACTTT.

This clonotype showed up many times. The genes are TRBV7-2 and TRBJ2-5; TRBD1 might be the D (5 bases). The V gene's germline CDR1 is SGHTA and CDR2 FQGNSA. Between the trimmed V and J ends, which lost 1 base and 5 bases, there was a span of 17 bases. The CDR3 runs to 16 residues. The CDR3 sequence is CASSLGVQGPLETQYF. The CDR3 DNA reads TGTGCCAGCAGCTTAGGGGTTCAGGGTCCCCTTGAGACCCAGTACTTC.

This clonotype was observed at least ten times. This chain joins TRBV3-1 and TRBJ2-3; tentatively, D is TRBD1 (6 bases). The length of the CDR3 is 14 residues. Germline V gene sequence: CDR1 LGHDT, CDR2 YNNKEL (reference sequence). The V gene lost 4 bases and the J gene lost 2 bases, with 10 bases spanning the gap. CDR3 sequence (DNA): TGTGCCAGCAGCCTACAGGGTGACACAGATACGCAGTATTTT. Translating gives CASSLQGDTDTQYF.

The rearrangement joins TRBV2 to TRBJ2-7, with TRBD1 matching 7 bases. The V segment lost 3 bases and the J segment 3 bases; nucleotides outside the gene matches: 2. There are 13 residues in the CDR3. Germline V gene sequence: CDR1 SNHLY, CDR2 FYNNEI. DNA of the CDR3: TGTGCCAGCAGTGACGGGACAGACTACGAGCAGTACTTC. It specifies CASSDGTDYEQYF. Together with reference TRBV2 and TRBJ2-7, the CDR3 gives the full variable domain: EPEVTQTPSHQVTQMGQEVILRCVPISNHLYFYWYRQILGQKVEFLVSFYNNEISEKSEIFDDQFSVERPDGSNFTLKIRSTKLEDSAMYFCASSDGTDYEQYFGPGTRLTVT.

This clonotype appeared many times. The chain couples TRBV3-1 to TRBJ2-3; D gene unclear. V lost 5 bases and J lost 7, with 22 bases in between. Germline values: CDR1 LGHDT, CDR2 YNNKEL (reference sequence). The CDR3 is made up of 16 amino acids. CDR3 sequence reads: CASSNPMAHAGYTQYF. The DNA of the CDR3 is TGTGCCAGCAGCAATCCTATGGCGCACGCCGGGTATACGCAGTATTTT.

This clonotype showed up many times. The chain recombines TRBV6-1 with TRBJ2-4, with D possibly TRBD1 on 6 matching bases. Germline V lookup: CDR1 MNHNS, CDR2 SASEGT. V was shortened by 6 bases and J by 3 bases, with 12 bases between the two germline ends. The CDR3 runs to 14 residues. The CDR3 protein is CASRPGHLKNIQYF. The CDR3, as DNA: TGTGCCAGCAGGCCGGGACACCTCAAAAACATTCAGTACTTC.

This clonotype was counted many times. V gene TRBV7-2 combines with J gene TRBJ1-5; 7 bases align to TRBD1. The V gene end was trimmed by 5 bases and the J gene end by 4 bases; junction bases not matched to a gene: 8. This CDR3 is 15 amino acids long. Germline V gene data show CDR1 as SGHTA and CDR2 as FQGNSA. The DNA for the CDR3 is TGTGCCAGCAGCCTTCGGGACAGAACAAATCAGCCCCAGCATTTT. Amino acids: CASSLRDRTNQPQHF.

This clonotype was observed at least ten times. This chain connects TRBV6-2 or TRBV6-3 to TRBJ2-1; D may match TRBD1 or TRBD2 (5 bases each). CDR1 and CDR2 from the germline V gene are MNHEY and SVGEGT. The V end was cut by 5 bases, the J end by 4 bases, with 15 bases between. This CDR3 comprises 15 residues. The CDR3 loop is CASSESGTGYNEQFF. Here the CDR3 DNA reads TGTGCCAGCAGTGAATCCGGGACCGGATACAATGAGCAGTTCTTC.

This clonotype has only a few counts. The V call is TRBV14, the J call TRBJ2-5; D remains unclear. V was cut by 1 base and J by 2 bases, with 5 bases left in between. Germline V gives CDR1 SGHDN, CDR2 FVKESK. The CDR3 spans 13 residues. The CDR3 here is CASSQVVQETQYF. In DNA form, the CDR3 reads TGTGCCAGCAGCCAAGTAGTTCAAGAGACCCAGTACTTC. The complete variable domain, with remaining parts taken from reference TRBV14 and TRBJ2-5, reads EAGVTQFPSHSVIEKGQTVTLRCDPISGHDNLYWYRRVMGKEIKFLLHFVKESKQDESGMPNNRFLAERTGGTYSTLKVQPAELEDSGVYFCASSQVVQETQYFGPGTRLLVL.

As for this clonotype: This may arise from a read error, as a much more abundant clone is one base away. This chain uses TRBV6-2 or TRBV6-3 with TRBJ2-6; TRBD1 matches 10 bases. The CDR3 spans 18 residues. Trimming took 6 bases from V and 2 from J; bases not matched to a gene: 10. The germline V gene encodes CDR1 MNHEY and CDR2 SVGEGT. The CDR3 sequence is CASRDGGTGATGANVLTF. The CDR3 DNA follows: TGTGCCAGCAGGGACGGCGGGACAGGGGCAACTGGGGCCAACGTCCTGACTTTC.

In this sample, this clonotype turned up many times. This chain connects TRBV7-2 to TRBJ2-3; D remains unclear. CDR1 and CDR2 (germline): SGHTA, FQGNSA. The CDR3 runs 17 residues. V was shortened by 1 base and J by 1 base, with 15 bases between the two germline ends. The chain's CDR3 is CASSLGYVPRGTDTQYF. In nucleotides, the CDR3 is TGTGCCAGCAGCTTAGGGTACGTCCCCCGGGGCACAGATACGCAGTATTTT.

This clonotype was observed at least ten times. V usage is TRBV20-1 and J usage is TRBJ2-1; 9 bases agree with TRBD2. Looked up from germline, CDR1 is DFQATT and CDR2 is SNEGSKA (reference sequence). The CDR3 is 14 amino acids. The ends lost 1 base at V and 6 bases at J; junction bases unmatched: 4. CDR3 loop: CSARGVSGSNEQFF. Written as DNA, the CDR3 is TGCAGTGCTAGAGGGGTTAGCGGGAGCAATGAGCAGTTCTTC.

Comments on this clonotype: A single base separates this from a much larger clone, so it may be a read error. The chain has TRBV6-5 and TRBJ2-5; 8 nucleotides match TRBD1. The junction had 9 bases not matched to a gene; V was cut back by 4 bases and J by 5 bases. The CDR3 runs to 15 residues. The germline V gene encodes CDR1 MNHEY and CDR2 SVGAGI. CDR3 loop: CASSWAGGVLETQYF. The CDR3, as DNA: TGTGCCAGCAGTTGGGCAGGGGGCGTTTTGGAGACCCAGTACTTC.

Regarding this clonotype: A read error is possible here, since a much larger clone lies one base away. V gene TRBV6-5 combines with J gene TRBJ2-1; D could derive from TRBD1 or TRBD2 (5 bases each). The germline gives CDR1 MNHEY, CDR2 SVGAGI. CDR3 length equals 15 residues. The CDR3 DNA sequence: TGTGCCAGCAGTTACTCCGGGACCGTCGGCAATGGGCAGTTCTTC. It specifies CASSYSGTVGNGQFF.

This chain joins TRBV7-7 and TRBJ1-5; the D is unclear. There are 17 residues in the CDR3. Germline V CDR1 and CDR2: SSHAT, FNYEAQ (reference sequence). Trimming left V 5 bases short and J 0 bases short, with 17 bases between. The CDR3, as DNA: TGTGCCAGCAGCCCCAGGCCGGAGAGACTTAGCAATCAGCCCCAGCATTTT. It yields the protein CASSPRPERLSNQPQHF. Combining the CDR3 with reference TRBV7-7 and TRBJ1-5 gives the whole variable domain GAGVSQSPRYKVTKRGQDVTLRCDPISSHATLYWYQQALGQGPEFLTYFNYEAQPDKSGLPSDRFSAERPEGSISTLTIQRTEQRDSAMYRCASSPRPERLSNQPQHFGDGTRLSIL.

The table lists this clonotype with a few counts. The gene calls are TRBV15 and TRBJ2-7; a possible D gene is TRBD1 (5 bases). Per germline, CDR1 LNHNV and CDR2 YYDKDF (reference sequence). The length of the CDR3 is 13 residues. Deletions cut 5 bases from V and 3 bases from J, with 11 bases between. The CDR3 DNA reads TGTGCCACCAGCCGAACCCAGGGCTACGAGCAGTACTTC. Amino acid sequence: CATSRTQGYEQYF.

Notes on this clonotype: It may be a read error: a sequence one base away is much more abundant. The V and J genes are TRBV19 and TRBJ2-2; the match to TRBD1 covers 7 bases. The length of the CDR3 is 15 residues. CDR1 and CDR2 from the germline V gene are LNHDA and SQIVND (reference sequence). For the CDR3, the DNA is TGTACCAGTAGTCCCAGACAGGGACGTGGCGGGGAGCTGTTTTTT. Its translation is CTSSPRQGRGGELFF. The full variable domain, completed using reference TRBV19 and TRBJ2-2, is DGGITQSPKYLFRKEGQNVTLSCEQNLNHDAMYWYRQDPGQGLRLIYYSQIVNDFQKGDIAEGYSVSREKKESFPLTVTSAQKNPTAFYLCTSSPRQGRGGELFFGEGSRLTVL.

This clonotype has a count of ten or more. The rearrangement uses TRBV5-1 and TRBJ2-7, with D perhaps TRBD2 (6 bases). The CDR3 spans 17 residues. Trimming took off 5 bases at V and 4 bases at J, with 25 bases between the two ends. From germline, CDR1 is SGHRS and CDR2 YFSETQ. Written as DNA, the CDR3 is TGCGCCAGCAGAACGAAGGGAATACGGGACTTACGGTACGAGCAGTACTTC. Translating it yields CASRTKGIRDLRYEQYF.

This clonotype was seen many times. V and J are TRBV20-1 and TRBJ1-1, with no clear D. This CDR3 spans 11 amino acids. V was shortened by 0 bases and J by 14 bases, with 13 bases between the two germline ends. Germline V gene data show CDR1 as DFQATT and CDR2 as SNEGSKA (reference sequence). The CDR3 protein is CSARDVTGLFF. In nucleotides, the CDR3 is TGCAGTGCTAGAGATGTTACGGGGTTATTCTTT.

In regard to this clonotype: A far larger clone lies a single base away; this is likely a read error. The V and J genes are TRBV11-1 and TRBJ2-7; either TRBD1 or TRBD2 may supply D (7 bases each). The V gene's germline CDR1 is SGHAT and CDR2 FQDESV (reference sequence). The CDR3 consists of 16 residues. V lost 2 bases and J 7 bases, leaving 21 bases between the germline ends. As DNA, the CDR3 is TGTGCCAGCAGCTTACAAGCGGGACAGACCTACAATGAGCAGTACTTC. Residues: CASSLQAGQTYNEQYF.

Many counts were recorded for this clonotype. The chain employs TRBV6-1 and TRBJ1-2; TRBD1 matches 8 bases. With V trimmed by 4 bases and J by 4 bases, 2 bases remained unmatched. The CDR3 runs 13 residues. The germline V gene has CDR1 MNHNS and CDR2 SASEGT. CDR3 region: CASSGTGGYGYTF. The CDR3 coding sequence is TGTGCCAGCAGTGGTACAGGGGGCTATGGCTACACCTTC.

This clonotype was seen repeatedly, ten times or more. The gene calls are TRBV12-3 or TRBV12-4 and TRBJ1-3; D gene ambiguous. Trimming cost V 4 bases and J 0 bases, with 4 bases left between them. The CDR3 spans 13 residues. DNA for the CDR3: TGTGCCAGCAGTTCCAGCTCTGGAAACACCATATATTTT. Its translation: CASSSSSGNTIYF.

This clonotype was counted only a few times. V usage is TRBV15 and J usage is TRBJ1-1; D not certain. Germline CDR1 reads LNHNV; CDR2 reads YYDKDF (reference sequence). This CDR3 is built from 14 residues. Trimming removed 1 base at V and 2 bases at J, with 8 bases between. For the CDR3, the DNA is TGTGCCACCAGCAGAGGAGGGCATAACACTGAAGCTTTCTTT. It specifies CATSRGGHNTEAFF. Based on the CDR3 plus reference TRBV15 and TRBJ1-1, the full variable domain is DAMVIQNPRYQVTQFGKPVTLSCSQTLNHNVMYWYQQKSSQAPKLLFHYYDKDFNNEADTPDNFQSRRPNTSFCFLDIRSPGLGDTAMYLCATSRGGHNTEAFFGQGTRLTVV.

This clonotype was recorded many times. This chain joins TRBV6-1 and TRBJ2-1; 10 bases align to TRBD1. V shed 6 bases, J shed 6 bases, and the junction held 8 bases outside the gene matches. The CDR3 totals 15 residues. The germline CDR1 and CDR2 sequences are MNHNS and SASEGT. The CDR3: CASRIRQGAGNEQFF. DNA of the CDR3: TGTGCCAGCAGGATCCGACAGGGGGCCGGCAATGAGCAGTTCTTC.

In the case of this clonotype: A much larger clonotype is one base distant, so this may be a read error. The chain combines TRBV7-9 with TRBJ2-1, with 7 bases matching TRBD2. This CDR3 comprises 16 residues. Germline trimming cut 7 bases from V and 13 bases from J; bases unmatched to any gene: 22. Germline V lookup: CDR1 SEHNR, CDR2 FQNEAQ (reference sequence). In DNA, the CDR3 is TGTGCCAGCACCCAACGAGGCGGGAGTCCTGGGGAGACCCAGTTCTTC. Amino acid sequence: CASTQRGGSPGETQFF.

In its sample, this clonotype was seen a few times. The genes are TRBV10-3 and TRBJ1-4; 7 bases agree with TRBD1. The CDR3 spans 15 residues. CDR1 ENHRY and CDR2 SYGVKD come from the germline V gene. Losses at the gene ends were 6 bases for V and 5 bases for J; bases not matched to a gene: 9. The CDR3 reads CAISKTGNENEKLFF. CDR3 coding DNA: TGTGCCATCAGCAAGACAGGGAATGAGAATGAAAAACTGTTTTTT.

This clonotype was observed a few times. The chain is built from TRBV14 and TRBJ2-7; TRBD1 agrees at 11 bases. The CDR3 covers 17 residues. Germline trimming cut 4 bases from V and 4 bases from J; bases unmatched to any gene: 12. The germline gives CDR1 SGHDN, CDR2 FVKESK. CDR3 sequence reads: CASSRGFKGDRGYEQYF. In DNA form, the CDR3 reads TGTGCCAGCAGCCGCGGGTTCAAGGGGGACAGGGGGTACGAGCAGTACTTC.

The table lists this clonotype with many counts. The chain is built from TRBV6-1 and TRBJ2-7, with 10 bases identical to TRBD2. This CDR3 has 14 residues. Looked up from germline, CDR1 is MNHNS and CDR2 is SASEGT. Trimming removed 6 bases from V and 6 bases from J; junction bases left unmatched: 8. This CDR3 is CASSPLAGAGEQYF. DNA for the CDR3: TGTGCCAGCAGCCCCCTAGCGGGAGCTGGCGAGCAGTACTTC.